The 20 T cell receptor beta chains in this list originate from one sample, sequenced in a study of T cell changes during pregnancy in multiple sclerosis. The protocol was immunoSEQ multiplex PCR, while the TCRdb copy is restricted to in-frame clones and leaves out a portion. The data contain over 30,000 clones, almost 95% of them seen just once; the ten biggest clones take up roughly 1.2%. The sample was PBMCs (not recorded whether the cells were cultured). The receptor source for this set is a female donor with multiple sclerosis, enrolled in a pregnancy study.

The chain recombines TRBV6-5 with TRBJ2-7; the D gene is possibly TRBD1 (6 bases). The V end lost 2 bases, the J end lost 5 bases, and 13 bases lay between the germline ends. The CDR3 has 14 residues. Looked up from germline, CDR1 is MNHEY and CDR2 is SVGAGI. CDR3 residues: CASSYGRRGHEQYF. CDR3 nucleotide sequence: TGTGCCAGCAGTTACGGTCGCAGGGGCCACGAGCAGTACTTC.

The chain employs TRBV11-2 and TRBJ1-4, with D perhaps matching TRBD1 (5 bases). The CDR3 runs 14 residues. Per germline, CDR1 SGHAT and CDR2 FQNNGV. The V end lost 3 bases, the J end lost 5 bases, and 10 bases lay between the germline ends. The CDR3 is CASSFGAANEKLFF. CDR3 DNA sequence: TGTGCCAGCAGCTTTGGGGCAGCAAATGAAAAACTGTTTTTT.

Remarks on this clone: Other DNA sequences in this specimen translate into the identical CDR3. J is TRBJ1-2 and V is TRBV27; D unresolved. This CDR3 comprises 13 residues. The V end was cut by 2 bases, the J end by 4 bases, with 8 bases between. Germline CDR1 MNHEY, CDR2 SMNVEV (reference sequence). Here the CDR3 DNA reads TGTGCCAGCAGTTTAGGGCAGCCCTATGGCTACACCTTC. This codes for CASSLGQPYGYTF.

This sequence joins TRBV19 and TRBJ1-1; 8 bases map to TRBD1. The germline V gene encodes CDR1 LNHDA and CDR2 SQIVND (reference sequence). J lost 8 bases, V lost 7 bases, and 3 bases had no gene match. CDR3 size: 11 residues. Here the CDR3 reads CASTRQGEAFF. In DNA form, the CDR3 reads TGTGCCAGTACCCGACAGGGGGAAGCTTTCTTT.

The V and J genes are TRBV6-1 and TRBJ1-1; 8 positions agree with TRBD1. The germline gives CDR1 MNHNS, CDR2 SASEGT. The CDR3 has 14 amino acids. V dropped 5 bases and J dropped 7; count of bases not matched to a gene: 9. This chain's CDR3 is CASSTGGEQGEAFF. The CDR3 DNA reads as TGTGCCAGCAGTACAGGGGGAGAACAAGGTGAAGCTTTCTTT.

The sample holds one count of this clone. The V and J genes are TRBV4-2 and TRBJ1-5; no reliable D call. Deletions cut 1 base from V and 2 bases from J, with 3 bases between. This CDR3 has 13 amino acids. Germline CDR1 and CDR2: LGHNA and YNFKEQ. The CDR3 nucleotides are TGTGCCAGCAGCCAAGGAGGCAATCAGCCCCAGCATTTT. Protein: CASSQGGNQPQHF.

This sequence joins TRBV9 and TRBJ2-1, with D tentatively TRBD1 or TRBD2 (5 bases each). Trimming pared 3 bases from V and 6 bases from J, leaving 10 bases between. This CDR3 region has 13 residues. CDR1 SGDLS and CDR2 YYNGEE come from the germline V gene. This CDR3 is CASSAGTVNEQFF. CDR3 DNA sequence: TGTGCCAGCAGCGCTGGGACCGTCAATGAGCAGTTCTTC.

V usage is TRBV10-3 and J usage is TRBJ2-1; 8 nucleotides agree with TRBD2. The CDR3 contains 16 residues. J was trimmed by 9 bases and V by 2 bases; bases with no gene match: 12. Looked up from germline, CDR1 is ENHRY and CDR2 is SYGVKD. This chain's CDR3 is CAISESYGREDVEQFF. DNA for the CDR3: TGTGCCATCAGTGAGAGTTACGGGCGGGAGGATGTTGAGCAGTTCTTC.

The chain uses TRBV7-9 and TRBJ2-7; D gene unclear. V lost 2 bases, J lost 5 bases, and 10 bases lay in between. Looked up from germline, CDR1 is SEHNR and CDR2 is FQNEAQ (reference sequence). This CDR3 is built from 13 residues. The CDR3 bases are TGTGCCAGCAGCTTATTAACGGCCAACGAGCAGTACTTC. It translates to CASSLLTANEQYF.

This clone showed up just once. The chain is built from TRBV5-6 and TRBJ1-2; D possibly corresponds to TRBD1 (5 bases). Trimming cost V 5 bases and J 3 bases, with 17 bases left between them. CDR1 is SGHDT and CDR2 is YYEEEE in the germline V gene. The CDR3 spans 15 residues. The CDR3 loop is CASSWTGTVDYGYTF. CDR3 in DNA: TGTGCCAGCAGTTGGACCGGGACTGTGGACTATGGCTACACCTTC.

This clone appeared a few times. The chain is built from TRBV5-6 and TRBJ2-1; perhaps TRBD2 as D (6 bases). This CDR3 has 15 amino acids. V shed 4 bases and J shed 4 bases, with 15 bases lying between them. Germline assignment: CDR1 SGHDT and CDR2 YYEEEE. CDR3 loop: CASSPGLSDYNEQFF. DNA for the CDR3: TGTGCCAGCAGCCCGGGACTGTCGGATTACAATGAGCAGTTCTTC.

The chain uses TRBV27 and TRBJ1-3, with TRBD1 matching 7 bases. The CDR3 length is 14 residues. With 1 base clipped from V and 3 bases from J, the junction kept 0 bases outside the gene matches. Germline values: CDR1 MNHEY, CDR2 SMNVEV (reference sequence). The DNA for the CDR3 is TGTGCCAGCAGTTTATACAGGGGTGGAAACACCATATATTTT. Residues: CASSLYRGGNTIYF.

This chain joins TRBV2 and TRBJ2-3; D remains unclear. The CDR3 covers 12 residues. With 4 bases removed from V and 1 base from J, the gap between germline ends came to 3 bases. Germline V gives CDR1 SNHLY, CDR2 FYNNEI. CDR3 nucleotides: TGTGCCAGCAGTGTTCGCACAGATACGCAGTATTTT. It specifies CASSVRTDTQYF.

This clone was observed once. CDR3 in amino acids: CASSTPRGEDEAFF. The CDR3 DNA reads as TGTGCCAGTAGTACCCCCAGGGGGGAGGATGAAGCTTTCTTT. The chain has TRBV19 and TRBJ1-1; 7 bases are shared with TRBD1. This CDR3 has 14 amino acids. The germline CDR1 and CDR2 sequences are LNHDA and SQIVND (reference sequence). The V gene end was trimmed by 4 bases and the J gene end by 7 bases; junction bases not matched to a gene: 9. The full variable domain, with the rest looked up from reference TRBV19 and TRBJ1-1, is DGGITQSPKYLFRKEGQNVTLSCEQNLNHDAMYWYRQDPGQGLRLIYYSQIVNDFQKGDIAEGYSVSREKKESFPLTVTSAQKNPTAFYLCASSTPRGEDEAFFGQGTRLTVV.

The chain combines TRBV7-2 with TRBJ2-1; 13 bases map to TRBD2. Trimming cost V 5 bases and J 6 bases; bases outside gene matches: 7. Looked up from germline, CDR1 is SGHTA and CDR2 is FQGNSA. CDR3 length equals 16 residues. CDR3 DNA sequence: TGTGCCAGCAGCCGACTAGGGACTAGCGGGACCAATGAGCAGTTCTTC. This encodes CASSRLGTSGTNEQFF.

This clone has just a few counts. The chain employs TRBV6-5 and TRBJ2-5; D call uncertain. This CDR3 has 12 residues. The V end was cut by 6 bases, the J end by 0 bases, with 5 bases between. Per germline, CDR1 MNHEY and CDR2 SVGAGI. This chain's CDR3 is CASRQYQETQYF. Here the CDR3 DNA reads TGTGCCAGCAGGCAGTACCAAGAGACCCAGTACTTC.

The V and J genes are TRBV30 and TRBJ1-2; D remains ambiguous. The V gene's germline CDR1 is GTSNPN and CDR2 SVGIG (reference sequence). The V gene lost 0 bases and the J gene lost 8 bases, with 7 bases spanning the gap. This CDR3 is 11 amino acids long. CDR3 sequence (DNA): TGTGCCTGGAGTGTACTCGCGGGCTACACCTTC. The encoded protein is CAWSVLAGYTF.

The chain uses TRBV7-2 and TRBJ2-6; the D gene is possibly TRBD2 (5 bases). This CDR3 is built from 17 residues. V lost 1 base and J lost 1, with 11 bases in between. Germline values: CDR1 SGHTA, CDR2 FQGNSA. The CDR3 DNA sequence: TGTGCCAGCAGCTTAGTGAGGGTGGGGTCTGGGGCCAACGTCCTGACTTTC. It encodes CASSLVRVGSGANVLTF.

CDR3: CASSNDRLARTYEQYF. Written as DNA, the CDR3 is TGTGCCAGCAGCAACGACCGACTAGCGAGGACCTACGAGCAGTACTTC. The V gene is TRBV21-1, the J gene TRBJ2-7; the table calls TRBD2, which could not be checked here. TRBV21-1 is shown as a pseudogene. This CDR3 contains 16 residues.

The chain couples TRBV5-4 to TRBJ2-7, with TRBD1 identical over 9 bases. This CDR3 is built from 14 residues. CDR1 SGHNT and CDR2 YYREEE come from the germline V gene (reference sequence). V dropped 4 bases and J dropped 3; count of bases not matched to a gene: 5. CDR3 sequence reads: CASSGDRGYYEQYF. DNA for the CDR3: TGTGCCAGCAGCGGAGACAGGGGGTACTACGAGCAGTACTTC.